Sequencing of this T cell receptor beta chain was carried out in a study of T cell responses to AZD1222 COVID-19 vaccine. Trimming removed 5 bases from V and 5 bases from J; junction bases left unmatched: 9. The germline gives CDR1 SGHVS, CDR2 FQNEAQ. The CDR3 has 15 amino acids. Pooled in the analysis were second doses at about 4 or about 12 weeks. As to this clone: Antigen unknown.

Clones were sequenced by immunoSEQ multiplex PCR, and TCRdb holds only the in-frame ones, with some missing. The sample holds fewer than 65,000 clones; about 89% are singletons and the top ten take 13% to 15%. General study points: Nearly half of unique spike-specific TCRs reportedly avoided B.1.351 and B.1.1.7 mutated regions. The donors showed a predominance of white British ancestry and of females, with possible underestimation of clonal diversity. Researchers report vaccine-associated CD4 TCRs spanning spike, with dominance at 160-218 and 743-854.

The receptor was derived from an adult who received the AZD1222 COVID-19 vaccine. Here the sequenced sample was peripheral blood, taken 28 days after the second AZD1222 dose. The rearrangement joins TRBV7-8 to TRBJ1-5, with 7 bases fitting TRBD1. This chain's CDR3 is CASSAYRGNDQPQHF. CDR3 DNA: TGTGCCAGCAGCGCCTACAGGGGAAACGATCAGCCCCAGCATTTT.